This T cell receptor (beta chain) was captured by sequencing in a study of vaccination effects on CD4 cells after COVID-19. Overall study context: It was a median of 72 days after the second dose that post-vaccine samples were obtained. Findings and limits, study-wide: By a late point after vaccination, infection- and vaccine-induced clones had shrunk markedly through clonal contraction.

Germline CDR1 is LGHDT and CDR2 is YNNKEL (reference sequence). The junction had 6 bases not matched to a gene; V was cut back by 2 bases and J by 7 bases. This CDR3 contains 15 residues. This clone has just a few counts. The antigen is undetermined. Method: immunoSEQ multiplex PCR; TCRdb's copy keeps in-frame clones and lacks some. The sample yields about 24,000 clones, around 79% seen once. Viral peptide pool expansion of antigen-specific CD4+ T cells preceded sequencing in the ViraFEST assay. On approximately day 9 of culture, CD4+ T cells were separated out. Two doses of BNT162b2 or mRNA-1273 vaccine were administered to participants. The vaccine recipients had no prior SARS-CoV-2 infection, with negative nucleocapsid antibodies. The culture medium for 2 million or so PBMC per well included about 10 IU/ml IL-2 and 8.5 to 10 ug/ml peptides.

The specimen comprised CD4+ T cells from PBMCs cultured with SARS-CoV-2 spike peptides, sampled after COVID-19 vaccination. V gene TRBV3-1 (or the pseudogene TRBV3-2) combines with J gene TRBJ2-2; TRBD2 aligns across 8 bases. The source is a human donor who received a COVID-19 vaccine. CDR3 in amino acids: CASSQKSGGLGELFF. CDR3 sequence (DNA): TGTGCCAGCAGCCAAAAGTCGGGGGGGCTCGGGGAGCTGTTTTTT.